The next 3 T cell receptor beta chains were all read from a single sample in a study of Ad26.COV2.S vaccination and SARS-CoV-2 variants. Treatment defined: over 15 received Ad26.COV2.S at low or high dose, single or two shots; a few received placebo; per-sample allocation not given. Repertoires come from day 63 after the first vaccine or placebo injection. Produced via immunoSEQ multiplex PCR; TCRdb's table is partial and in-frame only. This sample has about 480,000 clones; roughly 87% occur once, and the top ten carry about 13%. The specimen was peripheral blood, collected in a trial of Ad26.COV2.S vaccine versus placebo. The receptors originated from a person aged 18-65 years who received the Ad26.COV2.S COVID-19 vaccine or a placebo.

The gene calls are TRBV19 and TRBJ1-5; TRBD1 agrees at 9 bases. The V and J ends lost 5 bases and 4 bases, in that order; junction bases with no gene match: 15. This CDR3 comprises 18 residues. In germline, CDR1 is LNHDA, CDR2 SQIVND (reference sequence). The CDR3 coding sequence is TGTGCCAGTAGTCGAGAATCCGGACAGGGGTTGGGTAATCAGCCCCAGCATTTT. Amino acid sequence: CASSRESGQGLGNQPQHF.

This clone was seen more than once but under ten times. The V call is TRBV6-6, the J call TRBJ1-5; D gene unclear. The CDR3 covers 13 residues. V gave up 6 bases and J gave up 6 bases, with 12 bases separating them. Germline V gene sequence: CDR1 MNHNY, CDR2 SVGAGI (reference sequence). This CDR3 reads CASSPPGGQPQHF. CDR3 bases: TGTGCCAGCAGCCCGCCGGGAGGTCAGCCCCAGCATTTT.

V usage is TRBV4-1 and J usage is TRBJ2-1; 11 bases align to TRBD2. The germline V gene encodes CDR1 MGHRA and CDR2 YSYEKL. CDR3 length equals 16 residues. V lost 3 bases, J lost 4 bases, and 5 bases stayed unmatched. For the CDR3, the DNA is TGCGCCAGCAGCCAGATGGGACTAGCGGCGTACAATGAGCAGTTCTTC. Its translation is CASSQMGLAAYNEQFF.